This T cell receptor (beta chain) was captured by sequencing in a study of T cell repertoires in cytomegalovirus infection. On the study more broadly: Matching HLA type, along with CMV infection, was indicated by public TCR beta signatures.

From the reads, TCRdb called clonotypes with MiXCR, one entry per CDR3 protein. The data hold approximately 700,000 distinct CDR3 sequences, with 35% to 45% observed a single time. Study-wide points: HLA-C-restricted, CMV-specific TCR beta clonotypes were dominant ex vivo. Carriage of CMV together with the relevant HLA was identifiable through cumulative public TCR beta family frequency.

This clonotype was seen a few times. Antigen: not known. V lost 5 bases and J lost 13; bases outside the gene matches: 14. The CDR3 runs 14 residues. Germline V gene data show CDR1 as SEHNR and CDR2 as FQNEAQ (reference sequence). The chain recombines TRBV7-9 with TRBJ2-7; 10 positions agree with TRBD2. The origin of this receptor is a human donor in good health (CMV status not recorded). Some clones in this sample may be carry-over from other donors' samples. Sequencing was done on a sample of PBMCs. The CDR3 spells CASSPDPSGSIKYF. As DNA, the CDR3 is TGTGCCAGCAGCCCGGACCCTAGCGGGAGTATAAAATACTTC.